Following are 15 T cell receptor beta chains from one sample sequenced in a study of beta chain features in type 1 diabetes. Study findings and constraints: Moderately but significantly shorter TCRB CDR3s were found in Type 1 diabetes patients in all four CD4+ subsets.

No cognate antigen is known for these TCRs. Investigators reverse transcribed all isolated RNA, so they sequenced expressed TCRB transcripts. Assay: immunoSEQ multiplex PCR; the TCRdb copy retains only in-frame clones and omits some. The data contain around 600,000 clones, under 15% of them singletons. The sequenced sample consisted of naive CD4+ T cells from blood. The origin of the receptors is a man in his thirties or forties with type 1 diabetes.

This clone was counted between two and nine times. The chain couples TRBV2 to TRBJ1-5, with 8 bases aligning to TRBD1. Germline assignment: CDR1 SNHLY and CDR2 FYNNEI. The length of the CDR3 is 17 residues. V lost 4 bases and J lost 0; bases outside the gene matches: 8. DNA for the CDR3: TGTGCCAGCAGTGTTCAGGGGGCCGCCTATAGCAATCAGCCCCAGCATTTT. It is translated as CASSVQGAAYSNQPQHF.

This clone has more than one count but fewer than ten. This rearrangement joins TRBV2 to TRBJ2-7, with TRBD1 matching 9 bases. The ends lost 7 bases at V and 0 bases at J; junction bases unmatched: 4. CDR3 length: 14 residues. Germline V gives CDR1 SNHLY, CDR2 FYNNEI. The CDR3 DNA is TGTGCCAGCAAAAGGACAGGGGCCTCCTACGAGCAGTACTTC. Its translation: CASKRTGASYEQYF. Looking up the rest from reference TRBV2 and TRBJ2-7 gives the full variable domain: EPEVTQTPSHQVTQMGQEVILRCVPISNHLYFYWYRQILGQKVEFLVSFYNNEISEKSEIFDDQFSVERPDGSNFTLKIRSTKLEDSAMYFCASKRTGASYEQYFGPGTRLTVT.

The chain links TRBV12-5 to TRBJ2-7; D not certain. The CDR3 is made up of 13 amino acids. Trimming removed 3 bases from V and 0 bases from J, with 6 bases in between. Germline V lookup: CDR1 LGHNT, CDR2 FRNRAP. The CDR3 DNA sequence: TGTGCTAGTGGTTTTGGGGTCTCCTACGAGCAGTACTTC. It yields the protein CASGFGVSYEQYF. Supplemented by reference TRBV12-5 and TRBJ2-7, the full variable domain reads DARVTQTPRHKVTEMGQEVTMRCQPILGHNTVFWYRQTMMQGLELLAYFRNRAPLDDSGMPKDRFSAEMPDATLATLKIQPSEPRDSAVYFCASGFGVSYEQYFGPGTRLTVT.

The chain has TRBV7-2 and TRBJ2-5; D not resolved. Germline values: CDR1 SGHTA, CDR2 FQGNSA. The CDR3 is 13 residues long. V lost 4 bases and J lost 0, with 6 bases in between. The CDR3 spells CASSSRDQETQYF. In DNA, the CDR3 is TGTGCCAGCAGCTCCCGGGACCAAGAGACCCAGTACTTC.

The chain joins TRBV2 to TRBJ1-1, with TRBD1 as a possible D gene (5 bases). Germline-derived CDR1 and CDR2 are SNHLY and FYNNEI. V shed 7 bases and J shed 3 bases, with 15 bases lying between them. The CDR3 has 14 residues. The CDR3 DNA follows: TGTGCCAGCAAAAAAGGCTGGGGGGACACTGAAGCTTTCTTT. It is translated as CASKKGWGDTEAFF.

The chain couples TRBV9 to TRBJ2-1, with 9 bases identical to TRBD2. The V gene end was trimmed by 0 bases and the J gene end by 6 bases; junction bases not matched to a gene: 7. The germline CDR1 and CDR2 sequences are SGDLS and YYNGEE. The CDR3 has 16 residues. CDR3 DNA sequence: TGTGCCAGCAGCGTAGGGGTAGCGGGGGCGATCAATGAGCAGTTCTTC. This codes for CASSVGVAGAINEQFF.

This clone was seen repeatedly, ten times or more. The same CDR3 can be traced to other DNA sequences in this sample. This chain uses TRBV18 with TRBJ1-1, with D maybe TRBD1 (6 bases). This CDR3 has 13 residues. Looked up from germline, CDR1 is KGHSH and CDR2 is LQKENI. Trimming left V 3 bases short and J 1 base short, with 6 bases between. The CDR3 region is CASSPGQNTEAFF. The CDR3 DNA is TGTGCCAGCTCACCGGGACAGAACACTGAAGCTTTCTTT.

This sequence joins TRBV9 and TRBJ2-7, with 11 bases that match TRBD1. The CDR3 is 14 residues long. Losses at the gene ends were 3 bases for V and 5 bases for J; bases not matched to a gene: 4. Germline V gives CDR1 SGDLS, CDR2 YYNGEE. CDR3: CASSAGQGVDEQYF. In nucleotides, the CDR3 is TGTGCCAGCAGCGCGGGACAGGGGGTCGACGAGCAGTACTTC.

CDR3 in DNA: TGTGCCAGCAGCCTCCCCGGGCAGACCCAGTACTTC. Its protein is CASSLPGQTQYF. The chain uses TRBV28 and TRBJ2-5; no definite D call. The germline V gene has CDR1 MDHEN and CDR2 SYDVKM. The CDR3 is 12 residues long. The V end lost 6 bases, the J end lost 6 bases, and 11 bases lay between the germline ends.

This clone has only a few counts. V is TRBV7-3 and J is TRBJ2-1; 9 bases agree with TRBD2. Germline-derived CDR1 and CDR2 are SGHTA and FQGTGA. The length of the CDR3 is 16 residues. V was pared by 1 base and J by 9 bases, with 10 bases of the junction left unmatched. The CDR3 spells CASSLRGTSSRTEQFF. The CDR3 region has the DNA TGTGCCAGCAGCTTAAGAGGGACTAGCTCAAGGACTGAGCAGTTCTTC.

This clone was seen a handful of times. This chain joins TRBV9 and TRBJ2-1; D call uncertain. Trimming shortened V by 0 bases and J by 0 bases, and 7 bases separated the two germline ends. The CDR3 totals 15 residues. Germline V gene lookup returns CDR1 SGDLS and CDR2 YYNGEE. CDR3 in amino acids: CASSVGISSYNEQFF. CDR3 nucleotide sequence: TGTGCCAGCAGCGTAGGCATCAGCTCCTACAATGAGCAGTTCTTC.

The chain has TRBV11-3 and TRBJ2-3; a possible D gene is TRBD2 (6 bases). CDR3 size: 16 residues. The germline CDR1 and CDR2 sequences are SGHNT and YENEEA. V was trimmed by 0 bases and J by 0 bases, leaving 10 bases between them. CDR3 protein: CASSLEQTSSTDTQYF. The DNA for the CDR3 is TGTGCCAGCAGCTTAGAACAGACTAGTAGCACAGATACGCAGTATTTT.

The V and J genes are TRBV29-1 and TRBJ2-7, with 7 bases fitting TRBD1. CDR1 and CDR2 (germline): SQVTM, ANQGSEA. J gave up 1 base and V 5 bases, and 5 bases lay outside the gene matches. CDR3 length: 13 residues. This CDR3 is CSVWADRSYEQYF. Here the CDR3 DNA reads TGCAGCGTTTGGGCGGACAGGTCCTACGAGCAGTACTTC.

The rearrangement uses TRBV11-2 and TRBJ2-7; D is undetermined. With 1 base removed from V and 1 base from J, the gap between germline ends came to 8 bases. The CDR3 has 14 residues. Looked up from germline, CDR1 is SGHAT and CDR2 is FQNNGV. The CDR3 DNA sequence: TGTGCCAGCAGCTTAGGGTACAAGTCCTACGAGCAGTACTTC. Residues: CASSLGYKSYEQYF.

This rearrangement joins TRBV9 to TRBJ1-4; a weak D match, TRBD1 (6 bases). Germline CDR1 and CDR2: SGDLS and YYNGEE. The length of the CDR3 is 16 residues. Trimming took off 4 bases at V and 1 base at J, with 14 bases between the two ends. Here the CDR3 reads CASSPMDSLTNEKLFF. The CDR3 nucleotides are TGTGCCAGCAGCCCCATGGACAGCTTAACTAATGAAAAACTGTTTTTT.